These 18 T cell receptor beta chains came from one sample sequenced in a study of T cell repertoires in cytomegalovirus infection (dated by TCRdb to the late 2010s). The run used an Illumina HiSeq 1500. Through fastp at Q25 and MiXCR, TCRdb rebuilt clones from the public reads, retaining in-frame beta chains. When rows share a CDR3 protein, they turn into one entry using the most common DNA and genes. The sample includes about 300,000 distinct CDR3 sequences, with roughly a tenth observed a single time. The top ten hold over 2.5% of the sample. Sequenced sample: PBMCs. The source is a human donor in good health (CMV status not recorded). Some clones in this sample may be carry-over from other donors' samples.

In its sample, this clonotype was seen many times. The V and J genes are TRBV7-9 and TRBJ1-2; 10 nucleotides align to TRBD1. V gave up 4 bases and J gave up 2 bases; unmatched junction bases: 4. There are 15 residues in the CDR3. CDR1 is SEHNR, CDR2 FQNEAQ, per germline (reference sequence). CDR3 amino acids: CASSSTGGLNYGYTF. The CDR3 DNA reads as TGTGCCAGCAGCTCGACAGGGGGCTTAAACTATGGCTACACCTTC.

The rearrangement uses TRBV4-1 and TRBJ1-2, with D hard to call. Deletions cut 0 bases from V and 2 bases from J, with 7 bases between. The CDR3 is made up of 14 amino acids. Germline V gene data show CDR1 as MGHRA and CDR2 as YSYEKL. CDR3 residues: CASSQETANYGYTF. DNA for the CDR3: TGCGCCAGCAGCCAAGAGACGGCGAACTATGGCTACACCTTC.

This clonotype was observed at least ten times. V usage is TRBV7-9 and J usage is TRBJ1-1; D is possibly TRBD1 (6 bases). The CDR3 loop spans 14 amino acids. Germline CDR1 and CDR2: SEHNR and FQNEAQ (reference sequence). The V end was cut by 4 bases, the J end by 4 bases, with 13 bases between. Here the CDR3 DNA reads TGTGCCAGCAGCTATACAGGGTTCGCCACTGAAGCTTTCTTT. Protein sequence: CASSYTGFATEAFF.

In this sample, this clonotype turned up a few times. The DNA for the CDR3 is TGTGCCACCAGCAGAGATGGAAGGACAGGGCTTAATGAAAAACTGTTTTTT. It encodes CATSRDGRTGLNEKLFF. The V gene is TRBV15, the J gene TRBJ1-4; 8 bases line up with TRBD1. Germline CDR1 LNHNV, CDR2 YYDKDF (reference sequence). This CDR3 region has 17 residues. The trim removed 0 bases at V and 4 bases at J, leaving 7 bases unmatched.

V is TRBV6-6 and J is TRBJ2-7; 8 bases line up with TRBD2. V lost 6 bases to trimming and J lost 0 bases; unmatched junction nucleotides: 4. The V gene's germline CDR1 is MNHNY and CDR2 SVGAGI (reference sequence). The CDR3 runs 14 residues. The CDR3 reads CASRSGGASYEQYV. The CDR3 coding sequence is TGTGCCAGCAGGAGCGGGGGAGCCTCCTACGAGCAGTACGTC.

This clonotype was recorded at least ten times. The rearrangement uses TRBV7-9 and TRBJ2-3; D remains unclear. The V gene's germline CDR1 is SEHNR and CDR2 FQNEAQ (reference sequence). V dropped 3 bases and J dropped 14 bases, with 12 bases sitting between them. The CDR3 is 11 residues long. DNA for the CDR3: TGTGCCAGCAGCTTCAACAGCTCTCCGTATTTT. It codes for CASSFNSSPYF.

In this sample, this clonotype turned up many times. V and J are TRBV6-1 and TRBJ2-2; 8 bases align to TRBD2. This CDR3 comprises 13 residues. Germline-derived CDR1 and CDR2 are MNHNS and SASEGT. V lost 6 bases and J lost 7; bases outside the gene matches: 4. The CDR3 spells CASSWTSIGELFF. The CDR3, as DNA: TGTGCCAGCAGCTGGACTAGCATCGGGGAGCTGTTTTTT.

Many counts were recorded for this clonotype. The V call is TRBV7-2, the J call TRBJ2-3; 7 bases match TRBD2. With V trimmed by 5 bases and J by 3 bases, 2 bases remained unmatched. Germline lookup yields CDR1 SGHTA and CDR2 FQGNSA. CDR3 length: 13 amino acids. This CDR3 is CASSRDYTDTQYF. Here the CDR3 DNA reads TGTGCCAGCAGCAGGGACTATACAGATACGCAGTATTTT.

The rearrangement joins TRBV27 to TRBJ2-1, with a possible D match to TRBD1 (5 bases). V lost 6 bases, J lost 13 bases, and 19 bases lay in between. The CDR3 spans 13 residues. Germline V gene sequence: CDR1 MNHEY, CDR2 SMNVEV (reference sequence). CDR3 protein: CASSLTPSRDQFF. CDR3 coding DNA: TGTGCCAGCAGCCTAACGCCCAGCAGGGATCAGTTCTTC.

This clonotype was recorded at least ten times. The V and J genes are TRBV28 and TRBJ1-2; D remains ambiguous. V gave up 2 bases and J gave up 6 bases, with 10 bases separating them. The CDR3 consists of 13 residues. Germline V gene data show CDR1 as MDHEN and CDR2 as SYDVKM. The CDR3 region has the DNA TGTGCCAGCAGTTTAGTCCGAGGAAATGGCTACACCTTC. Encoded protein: CASSLVRGNGYTF.

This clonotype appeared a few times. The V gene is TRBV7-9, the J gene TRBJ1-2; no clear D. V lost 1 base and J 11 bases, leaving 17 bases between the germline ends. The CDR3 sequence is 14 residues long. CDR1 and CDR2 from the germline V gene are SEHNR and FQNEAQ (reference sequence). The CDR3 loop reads CASSLDSQFEVYTF. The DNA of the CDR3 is TGTGCCAGCAGCTTAGACAGCCAATTTGAAGTTTACACCTTC.

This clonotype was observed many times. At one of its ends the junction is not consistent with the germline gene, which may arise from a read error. The CDR3 DNA follows: TGTGCCAGCAGCTTAGTGCAGGGGGGCTATGATTCACCCCTCCACTTT. Translation: CASSLVQGGYDSPLHF. The chain carries TRBV7-2 and TRBJ1-6; 7 bases line up with TRBD1. CDR3 size: 16 residues. Per germline, CDR1 SGHTA and CDR2 FQGNSA.

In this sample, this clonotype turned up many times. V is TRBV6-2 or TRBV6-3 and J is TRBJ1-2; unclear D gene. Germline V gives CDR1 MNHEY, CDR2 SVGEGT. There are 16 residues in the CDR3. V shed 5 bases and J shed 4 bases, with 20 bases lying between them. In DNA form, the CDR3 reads TGTGCCAGCAGTAGCTCGGACGTTCGAAGAGGCTATGGCTACACCTTC. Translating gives CASSSSDVRRGYGYTF.

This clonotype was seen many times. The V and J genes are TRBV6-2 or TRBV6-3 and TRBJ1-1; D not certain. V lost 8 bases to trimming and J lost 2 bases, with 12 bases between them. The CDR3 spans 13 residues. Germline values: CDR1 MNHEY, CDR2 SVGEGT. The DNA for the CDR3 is TGTGCCAGCGAAACCGTAGTTAACACTGAAGCTTTCTTT. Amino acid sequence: CASETVVNTEAFF.

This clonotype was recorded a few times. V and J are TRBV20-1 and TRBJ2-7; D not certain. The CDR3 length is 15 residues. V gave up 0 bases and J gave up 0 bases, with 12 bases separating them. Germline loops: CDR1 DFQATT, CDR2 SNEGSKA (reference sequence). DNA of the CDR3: TGCAGTGCTAGAGACATAGGACCCCCCTCCTACGAGCAGTACTTC. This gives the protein CSARDIGPPSYEQYF.

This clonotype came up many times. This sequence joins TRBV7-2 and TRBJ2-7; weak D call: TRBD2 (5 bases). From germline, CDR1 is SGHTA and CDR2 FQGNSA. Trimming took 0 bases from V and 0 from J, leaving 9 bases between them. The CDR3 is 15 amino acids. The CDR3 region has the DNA TGTGCCAGCAGCTTAGCGCCGGGGAGCTCCTACGAGCAGTACGTC. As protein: CASSLAPGSSYEQYV.

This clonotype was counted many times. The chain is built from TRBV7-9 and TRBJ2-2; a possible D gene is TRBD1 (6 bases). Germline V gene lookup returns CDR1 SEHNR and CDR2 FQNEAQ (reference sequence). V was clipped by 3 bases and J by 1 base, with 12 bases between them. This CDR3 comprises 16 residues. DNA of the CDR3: TGTGCCAGCAGCTTCACCGGGACAAAGAACACCGGGGAGCTGTTTTTT. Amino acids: CASSFTGTKNTGELFF.

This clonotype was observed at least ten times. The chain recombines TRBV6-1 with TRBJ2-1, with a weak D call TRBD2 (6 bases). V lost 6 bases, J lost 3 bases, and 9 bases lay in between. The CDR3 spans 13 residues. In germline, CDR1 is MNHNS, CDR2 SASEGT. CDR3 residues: CASSSGLYNEQFF. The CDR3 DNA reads TGTGCCAGCAGCTCGGGACTCTACAATGAGCAGTTCTTC.